The following is a T cell receptor (beta chain) sequence with its context. The antigen is undetermined. With 6 bases removed from V and 3 bases from J, the gap between germline ends came to 17 bases. This CDR3 region has 16 residues. Germline CDR1 and CDR2: MDHEN and SYDVKM. The record originates from a study of blood T cells in healthy people across ages. Study-level findings and limits: The authors considered diversity estimates from one million T cells to be underestimates.

A second PCR of about 7 to 11 cycles used a sample-barcoded 5' primer and a J-beta primer mix. Each cDNA molecule received a tag from a template-switch adaptor that had 12 random nucleotides. Per-sample output comprised a minimum of 3 million paired-end reads containing CDR3. MiXCR was run by TCRdb on the 5' RACE reads, yielding one entry per CDR3 protein. Of approximately 690,000 distinct CDR3 sequences in the sample, 35% to 50% were seen once. Samples had at least 6.5 million PBMCs isolated from them. V usage is TRBV28 and J usage is TRBJ2-2; D not resolved. The TCR comes from an older man in good health. The sequencing input was blood. The CDR3 bases are TGTGCCAGCAGGTTGCCTGACACCCGGGACACCGGGGAGCTGTTTTTT. Translation gives CASRLPDTRDTGELFF.